The 16 T cell receptor beta chains in this list originate from one sample, sequenced in a study of blood T cell repertoires in COVID-19. Assay used: immunoSEQ multiplex PCR; TCRdb lists only in-frame clones, some missing. The table lists about 210,000 clones, 80% to 90% of them singletons. Sequenced material: peripheral blood. The receptors were sampled from a woman older than 75 with acute or convalescent COVID-19.

V and J are TRBV9 and TRBJ1-5; 8 bases map to TRBD1. After removal of 3 bases from V and 2 bases from J, the junction contained 1 base not matched to a gene. This CDR3 has 14 residues. Looked up from germline, CDR1 is SGDLS and CDR2 is YYNGEE. The CDR3 is CASSEQGGNQPQHF. CDR3 DNA sequence: TGTGCCAGCAGCGAACAGGGGGGCAATCAGCCCCAGCATTTT.

The chain links TRBV19 to TRBJ2-7, with 7 positions matching TRBD1. This CDR3 region has 15 residues. The junction had 8 bases not matched to a gene; V was cut back by 3 bases and J by 3 bases. Per the germline V gene, CDR1 is LNHDA and CDR2 is SQIVND (reference sequence). The DNA for the CDR3 is TGTGCCAGTAGTATTTCCGGGACAGCTCTCTACGAGCAGTACTTC. Its translation is CASSISGTALYEQYF.

V gene TRBV5-8 combines with J gene TRBJ2-3; D unclear. This CDR3 has 13 residues. The germline gives CDR1 SGHTS, CDR2 YDEGEE. Deletions cut 0 bases from V and 5 bases from J, with 7 bases between. The CDR3 DNA is TGTGCCAGCAGCTTGGGTAGAGGAGATACGCAGTATTTT. Translating gives CASSLGRGDTQYF.

The gene calls are TRBV5-1 and TRBJ2-2; TRBD1 might be the D (6 bases). The CDR3 runs 13 residues. CDR1 is SGHRS, CDR2 YFSETQ, per germline. Trimming left V 7 bases short and J 3 bases short, with 10 bases between. As DNA, the CDR3 is TGCGCCAGCCGGGACATATACACCGGGGAGCTGTTTTTT. Amino acids: CASRDIYTGELFF.

The chain combines TRBV7-2 with TRBJ2-7; 13 bases fit TRBD2. CDR3 length equals 17 residues. V shed 5 bases, J shed 2 bases, and the junction held 9 bases outside the gene matches. Germline CDR1 is SGHTA and CDR2 is FQGNSA. CDR3 nucleotide sequence: TGTGCCAGCAGCCCCCGACTAGCGGGAGGCCCAACCTACGAGCAGTACTTC. Protein sequence: CASSPRLAGGPTYEQYF.

V and J are TRBV19 and TRBJ1-5; 8 bases agree with TRBD1. The CDR3 loop spans 14 amino acids. From germline, CDR1 is LNHDA and CDR2 SQIVND (reference sequence). V lost 4 bases and J lost 4; bases outside the gene matches: 3. As DNA, the CDR3 is TGTGCCAGTAGTAAAGACAGGGGAAATCAGCCCCAGCATTTT. Its protein product is CASSKDRGNQPQHF.

This clone was detected only once. The chain recombines TRBV27 with TRBJ1-5, with a tentative D call TRBD1 (6 bases). Germline V lookup: CDR1 MNHEY, CDR2 SMNVEV (reference sequence). The CDR3 runs 14 residues. Trimming took off 6 bases at V and 6 bases at J, with 15 bases between the two ends. CDR3 region: CASSEQGRPQPQHF. CDR3 nucleotide sequence: TGTGCCAGCAGCGAACAGGGTAGGCCTCAGCCCCAGCATTTT.

A few counts support this clone. The chain recombines TRBV7-3 with TRBJ2-7; 8 bases agree with TRBD1. The CDR3 is made up of 14 amino acids. Germline assignment: CDR1 SGHTA and CDR2 FQGTGA. The trim removed 5 bases at V and 3 bases at J, leaving 6 bases unmatched. The CDR3 sequence is CASSPRTGSYEQYF. CDR3 DNA: TGTGCCAGCAGCCCACGGACAGGGAGCTACGAGCAGTACTTC.

The genes are TRBV4-1 and TRBJ2-2, with TRBD2 matching 7 bases. J lost 1 base, V lost 4 bases, and 3 bases had no gene match. This CDR3 region has 15 residues. CDR1 and CDR2 (germline): MGHRA, YSYEKL. This chain's CDR3 is CASSRGEGNTGELFF. The CDR3 region has the DNA TGCGCCAGCAGCCGTGGGGAGGGGAACACCGGGGAGCTGTTTTTT.

The V and J genes are TRBV9 and TRBJ1-5, with 8 bases that match TRBD1. The CDR3 is 15 residues long. Germline V gene sequence: CDR1 SGDLS, CDR2 YYNGEE. V shed 0 bases, J shed 4 bases, and the junction held 3 bases outside the gene matches. CDR3 DNA: TGTGCCAGCAGCGTAGCAGGGGGCTTGAATCAGCCCCAGCATTTT. Encoded protein: CASSVAGGLNQPQHF.

V and J are TRBV28 and TRBJ1-5; 8 nucleotides align to TRBD1. The CDR3 is 19 residues long. V shed 4 bases and J 1 base; nucleotides not matched to a gene: 15. Germline-derived CDR1 and CDR2 are MDHEN and SYDVKM. The CDR3 spells CASSSWGNRDRRSNQPQHF. The DNA for the CDR3 is TGTGCCAGCAGTTCCTGGGGCAATCGGGACAGGCGAAGCAATCAGCCCCAGCATTTT.

The rearrangement uses TRBV19 and TRBJ2-2; the D is unclear. The ends were cut back, 3 bases at V and 2 bases at J, with 13 bases in the middle. Germline assignment: CDR1 LNHDA and CDR2 SQIVND (reference sequence). This CDR3 has 16 amino acids. The CDR3 sequence is CASSIIRFRNTGELFF. Here the CDR3 DNA reads TGTGCCAGTAGTATCATCCGTTTTAGAAACACCGGGGAGCTGTTTTTT.

The chain joins TRBV5-1 to TRBJ2-2; 13 positions agree with TRBD2. Germline V gene sequence: CDR1 SGHRS, CDR2 YFSETQ. The CDR3 is 22 residues long. V lost 0 bases to trimming and J lost 2 bases; unmatched junction nucleotides: 16. CDR3 sequence reads: CASSLARGYGLAGAPNTGELFF. CDR3 bases: TGCGCCAGCAGCTTGGCGAGGGGTTACGGACTAGCGGGAGCCCCAAACACCGGGGAGCTGTTTTTT.

This chain joins TRBV2 and TRBJ1-1, with D unresolved. The CDR3 is 10 residues long. Deletions cut 8 bases from V and 2 bases from J, with 3 bases between. Germline CDR1 reads SNHLY; CDR2 reads FYNNEI. DNA for the CDR3: TGTGCCAGCCTTAACACTGAAGCTTTCTTT. Its protein product is CASLNTEAFF.

The chain couples TRBV5-6 to TRBJ2-1; 8 nucleotides agree with TRBD2. Germline values: CDR1 SGHDT, CDR2 YYEEEE. V gave up 1 base and J gave up 4 bases; unmatched junction bases: 4. This CDR3 is built from 15 residues. CDR3 DNA: TGTGCCAGCAGCTTGTTTAGCGGGGTTTACAATGAGCAGTTCTTC. The encoded protein is CASSLFSGVYNEQFF.

This chain uses TRBV9 with TRBJ1-2; D may be TRBD1 (6 bases). Trimming removed 0 bases from V and 7 bases from J, with 16 bases in between. This CDR3 spans 15 amino acids. Germline V gives CDR1 SGDLS, CDR2 YYNGEE. CDR3 protein: CASSVEAGDIFGYTF. CDR3 bases: TGTGCCAGCAGCGTAGAGGCAGGGGATATTTTTGGCTACACCTTC. The full variable domain, in which reference TRBV9 and TRBJ1-2 provide the parts outside the CDR3, is DSGVTQTPKHLITATGQRVTLRCSPRSGDLSVYWYQQSLDQGLQFLIQYYNGEERAKGNILERFSAQQFPDLHSELNLSSLELGDSALYFCASSVEAGDIFGYTFGSGTRLTVV.